Presented here are 4 T cell receptor beta chains from one specimen sequenced in a study of shared clonotypes between healthy human individuals. Some clones are missing from TCRdb's copy, which holds only in-frame ones; the method was immunoSEQ multiplex PCR. The top ten hold about 11% of the sample, which has some 530,000 clones, around 73% seen once. Sample: PBMCs. Receptors originate from a woman aged 35 to 49 in good health. Some clones in this sample may be carry-over from other donors' samples.

The J gene is TRBJ2-3, the V gene TRBV7-2; 7 nucleotides match TRBD2. The V gene end was trimmed by 4 bases and the J gene end by 1 base; junction bases not matched to a gene: 2. The CDR3 has 14 residues. In germline, CDR1 is SGHTA, CDR2 FQGNSA. The CDR3 coding sequence is TGTGCCAGCAGCTCTCTAGCGGGCACAGATACGCAGTATTTT. As protein: CASSSLAGTDTQYF.

The chain employs TRBV27 and TRBJ2-2; TRBD1 or TRBD2 may be the D gene (5 bases each). Trimming shortened V by 3 bases and J by 6 bases, and 14 bases separated the two germline ends. The CDR3 has 15 amino acids. CDR1 and CDR2 (germline): MNHEY, SMNVEV (reference sequence). Written as DNA, the CDR3 is TGTGCCAGCAGTTTTCGGGGACCGCGGGCCGGGGAGCTGTTTTTT. Its protein product is CASSFRGPRAGELFF.

V is TRBV5-1 and J is TRBJ2-7, with D possibly TRBD2 on 6 matching bases. The CDR3 sequence is 14 residues long. Trimming pared 3 bases from V and 5 bases from J, leaving 15 bases between. CDR1 and CDR2 (germline): SGHRS, YFSETQ. In DNA, the CDR3 is TGCGCCAGCAGCTCCCGAGGCCCGGGGGACGAGCAGTACTTC. It encodes CASSSRGPGDEQYF.

The chain couples TRBV28 to TRBJ1-4; 7 bases agree with TRBD1. V lost 2 bases and J lost 5; bases outside the gene matches: 8. Germline loops: CDR1 MDHEN, CDR2 SYDVKM. This CDR3 spans 16 amino acids. In DNA form, the CDR3 reads TGTGCCAGCAGTTTAAATTTGGACAGGAGAAATGAAAAACTGTTTTTT. Translation: CASSLNLDRRNEKLFF.